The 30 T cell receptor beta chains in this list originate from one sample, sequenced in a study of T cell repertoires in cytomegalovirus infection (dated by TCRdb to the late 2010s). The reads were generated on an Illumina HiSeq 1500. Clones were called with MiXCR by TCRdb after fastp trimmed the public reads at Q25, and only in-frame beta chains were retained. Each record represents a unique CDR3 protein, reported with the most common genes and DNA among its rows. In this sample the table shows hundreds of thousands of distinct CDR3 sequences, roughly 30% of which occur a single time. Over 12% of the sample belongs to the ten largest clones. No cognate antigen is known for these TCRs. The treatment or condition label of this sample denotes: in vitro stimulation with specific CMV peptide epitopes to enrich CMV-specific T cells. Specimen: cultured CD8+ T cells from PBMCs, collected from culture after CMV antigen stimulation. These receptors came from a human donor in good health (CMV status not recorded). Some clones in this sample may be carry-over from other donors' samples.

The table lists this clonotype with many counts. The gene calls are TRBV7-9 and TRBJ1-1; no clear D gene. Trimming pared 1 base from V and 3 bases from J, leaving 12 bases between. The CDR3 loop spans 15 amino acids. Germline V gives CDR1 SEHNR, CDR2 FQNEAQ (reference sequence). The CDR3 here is CASSLDLGYHTEAFF. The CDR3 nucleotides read TGTGCCAGCAGCTTAGATCTCGGGTATCACACTGAAGCTTTCTTT.

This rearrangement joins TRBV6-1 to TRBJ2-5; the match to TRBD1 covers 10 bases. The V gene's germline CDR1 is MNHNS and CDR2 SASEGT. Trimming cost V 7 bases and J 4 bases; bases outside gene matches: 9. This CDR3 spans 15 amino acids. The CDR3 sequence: CASTTRDRGLETQYF. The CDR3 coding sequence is TGTGCCAGCACCACGAGGGACAGGGGCTTAGAGACCCAGTACTTC.

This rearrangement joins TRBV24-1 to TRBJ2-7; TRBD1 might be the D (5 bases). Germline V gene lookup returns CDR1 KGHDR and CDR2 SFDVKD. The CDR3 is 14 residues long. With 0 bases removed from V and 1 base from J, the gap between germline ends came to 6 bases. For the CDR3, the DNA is TGTGCCACCAGTGATTTGGCAGGGTCCTACGAGCAGTACGTC. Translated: CATSDLAGSYEQYV.

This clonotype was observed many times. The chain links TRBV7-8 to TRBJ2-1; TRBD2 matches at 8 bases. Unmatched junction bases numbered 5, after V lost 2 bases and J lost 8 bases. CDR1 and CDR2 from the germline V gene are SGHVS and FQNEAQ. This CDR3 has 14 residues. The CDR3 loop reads CASSLRGGRDEQFF. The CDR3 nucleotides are TGTGCCAGCAGCTTACGGGGGGGCCGCGATGAGCAGTTCTTC.

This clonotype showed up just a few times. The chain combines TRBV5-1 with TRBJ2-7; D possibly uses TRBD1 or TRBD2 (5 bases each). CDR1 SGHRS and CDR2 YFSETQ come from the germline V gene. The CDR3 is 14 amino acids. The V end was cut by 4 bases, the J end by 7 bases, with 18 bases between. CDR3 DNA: TGCGCCAGCAGCCTGGGACCGGGGTCGGATGAGCAGTACTTC. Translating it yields CASSLGPGSDEQYF.

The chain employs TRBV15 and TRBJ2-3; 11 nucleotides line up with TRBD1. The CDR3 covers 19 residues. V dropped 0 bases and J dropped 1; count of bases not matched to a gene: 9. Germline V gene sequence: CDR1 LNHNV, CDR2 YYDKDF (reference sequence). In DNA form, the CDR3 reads TGTGCCACCAGCAGAGATCAGGGACGGGACAGGGGGGGCACAGATACGCAGTATTTT. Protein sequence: CATSRDQGRDRGGTDTQYF.

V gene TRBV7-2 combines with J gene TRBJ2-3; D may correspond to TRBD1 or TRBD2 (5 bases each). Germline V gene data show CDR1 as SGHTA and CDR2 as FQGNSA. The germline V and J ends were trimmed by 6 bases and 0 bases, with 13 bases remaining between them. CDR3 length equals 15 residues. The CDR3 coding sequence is TGTGCCAGCAGTGCCGGGGCCTTTAGCACAGATACGCAGTATTTT. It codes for CASSAGAFSTDTQYF.

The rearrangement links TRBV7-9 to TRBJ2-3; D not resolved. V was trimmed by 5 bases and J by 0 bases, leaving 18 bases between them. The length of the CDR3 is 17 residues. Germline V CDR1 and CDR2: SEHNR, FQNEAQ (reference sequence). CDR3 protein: CASSGQLAVASTDTQYF. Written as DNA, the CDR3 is TGTGCCAGCAGCGGCCAATTGGCAGTTGCTAGCACAGATACGCAGTATTTT.

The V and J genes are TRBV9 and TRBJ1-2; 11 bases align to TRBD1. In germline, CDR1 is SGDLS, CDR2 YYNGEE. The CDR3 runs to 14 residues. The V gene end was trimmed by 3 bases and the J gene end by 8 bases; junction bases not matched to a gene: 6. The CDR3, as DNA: TGTGCCAGCAGCGAGAGGACAGGGGGCGTGGGCTACACCTTC. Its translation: CASSERTGGVGYTF.

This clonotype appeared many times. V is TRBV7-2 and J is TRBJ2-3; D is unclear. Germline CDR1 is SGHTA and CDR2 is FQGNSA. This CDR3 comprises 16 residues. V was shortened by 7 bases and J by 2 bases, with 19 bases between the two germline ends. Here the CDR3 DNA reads TGTGCCAGCAACACCGCCTGGCGCACTTACACAGATACGCAGTATTTT. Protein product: CASNTAWRTYTDTQYF.

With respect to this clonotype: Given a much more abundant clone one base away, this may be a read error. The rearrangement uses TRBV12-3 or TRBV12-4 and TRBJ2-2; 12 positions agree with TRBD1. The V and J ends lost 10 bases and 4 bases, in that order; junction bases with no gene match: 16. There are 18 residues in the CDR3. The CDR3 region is CANNSLWGQGAITGELFF. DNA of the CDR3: TGTGCCAACAACTCCCTCTGGGGACAGGGGGCTATCACCGGGGAGCTGTTTTTT.

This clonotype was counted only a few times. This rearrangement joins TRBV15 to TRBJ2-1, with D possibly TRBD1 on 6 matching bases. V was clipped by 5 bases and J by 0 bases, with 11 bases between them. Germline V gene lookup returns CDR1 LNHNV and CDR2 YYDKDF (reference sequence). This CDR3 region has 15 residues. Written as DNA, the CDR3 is TGTGCCACCAGCCGGAGAGGGGGCTCCTACAATGAGCAGTTCTTC. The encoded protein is CATSRRGGSYNEQFF.

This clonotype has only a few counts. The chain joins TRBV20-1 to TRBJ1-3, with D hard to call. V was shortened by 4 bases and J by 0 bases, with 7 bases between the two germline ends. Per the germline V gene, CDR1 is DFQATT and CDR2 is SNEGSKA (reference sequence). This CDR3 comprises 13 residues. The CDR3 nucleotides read TGCAGTGCTACCTCCACCTCTGGAAACACCATATATTTT. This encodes CSATSTSGNTIYF.

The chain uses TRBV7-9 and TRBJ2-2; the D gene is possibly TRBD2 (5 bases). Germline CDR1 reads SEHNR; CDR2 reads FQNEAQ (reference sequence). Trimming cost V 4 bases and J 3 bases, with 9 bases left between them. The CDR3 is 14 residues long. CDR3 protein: CASSSERDTGELFF. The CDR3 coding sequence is TGTGCCAGCAGCTCAGAGAGGGACACCGGGGAGCTGTTTTTT.

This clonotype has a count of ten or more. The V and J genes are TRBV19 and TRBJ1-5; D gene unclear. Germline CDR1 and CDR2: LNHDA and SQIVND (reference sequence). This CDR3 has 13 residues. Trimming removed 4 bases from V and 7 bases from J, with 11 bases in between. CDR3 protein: CASSTILGQPQHF. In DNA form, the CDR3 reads TGTGCCAGTAGTACCATCCTCGGACAGCCCCAGCATTTT.

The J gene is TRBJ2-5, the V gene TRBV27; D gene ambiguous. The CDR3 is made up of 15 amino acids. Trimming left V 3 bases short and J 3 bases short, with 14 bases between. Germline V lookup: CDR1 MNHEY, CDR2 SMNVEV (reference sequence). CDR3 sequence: CASSFQRTEEETQYF. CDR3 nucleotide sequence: TGTGCCAGCAGTTTCCAGAGGACGGAAGAAGAGACCCAGTACTTC.

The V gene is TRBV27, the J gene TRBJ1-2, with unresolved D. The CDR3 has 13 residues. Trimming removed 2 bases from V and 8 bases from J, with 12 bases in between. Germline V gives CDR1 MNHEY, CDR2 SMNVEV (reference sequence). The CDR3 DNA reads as TGTGCCAGCAGTTTAGGTGGGAGTCGAGGCTACACCTTC. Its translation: CASSLGGSRGYTF.

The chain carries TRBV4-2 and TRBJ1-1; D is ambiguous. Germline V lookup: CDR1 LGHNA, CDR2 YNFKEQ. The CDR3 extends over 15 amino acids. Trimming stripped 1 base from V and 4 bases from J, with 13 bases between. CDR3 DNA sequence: TGTGCCAGCAGCCAAGTTCGGGAAATGGGCACTGAAGCTTTCTTT. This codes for CASSQVREMGTEAFF.

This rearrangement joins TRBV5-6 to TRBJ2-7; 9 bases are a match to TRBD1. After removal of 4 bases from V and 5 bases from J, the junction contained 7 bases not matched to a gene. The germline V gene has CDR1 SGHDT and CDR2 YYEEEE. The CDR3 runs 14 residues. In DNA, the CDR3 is TGTGCCAGCAGCATAGGGACAGGGATGAACGAGCAGTACGTC. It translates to CASSIGTGMNEQYV.

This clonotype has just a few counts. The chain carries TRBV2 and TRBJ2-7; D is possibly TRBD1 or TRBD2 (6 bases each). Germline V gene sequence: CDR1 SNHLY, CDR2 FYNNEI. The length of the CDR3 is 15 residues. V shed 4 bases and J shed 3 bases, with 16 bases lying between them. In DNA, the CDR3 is TGTGCCAGCAGTGCCCCGAGGGGGGCTTACTACGAGCAGTACTTC. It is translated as CASSAPRGAYYEQYF. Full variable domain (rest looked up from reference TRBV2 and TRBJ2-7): EPEVTQTPSHQVTQMGQEVILRCVPISNHLYFYWYRQILGQKVEFLVSFYNNEISEKSEIFDDQFSVERPDGSNFTLKIRSTKLEDSAMYFCASSAPRGAYYEQYFGPGTRLTVT.

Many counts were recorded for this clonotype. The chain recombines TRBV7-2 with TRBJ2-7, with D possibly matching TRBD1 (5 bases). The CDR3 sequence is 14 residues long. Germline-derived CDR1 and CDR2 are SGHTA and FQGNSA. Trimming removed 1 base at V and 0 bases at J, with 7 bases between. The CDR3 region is CASSLGTHSYEQYF. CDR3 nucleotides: TGTGCCAGCAGCTTAGGGACACACTCCTACGAGCAGTACTTC. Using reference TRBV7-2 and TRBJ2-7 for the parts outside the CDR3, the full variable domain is GAGVSQSPSNKVTEKGKDVELRCDPISGHTALYWYRQSLGQGLEFLIYFQGNSAPDKSGLPSDRFSAERTGGSVSTLTIQRTQQEDSAVYLCASSLGTHSYEQYFGPGTRLTVT.

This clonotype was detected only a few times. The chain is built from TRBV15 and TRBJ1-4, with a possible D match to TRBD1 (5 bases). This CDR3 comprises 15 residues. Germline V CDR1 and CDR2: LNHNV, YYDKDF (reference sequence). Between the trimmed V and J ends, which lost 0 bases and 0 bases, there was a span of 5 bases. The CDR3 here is CATSREGATNEKLFF. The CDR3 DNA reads TGTGCCACCAGCAGAGAAGGGGCAACTAATGAAAAACTGTTTTTT.

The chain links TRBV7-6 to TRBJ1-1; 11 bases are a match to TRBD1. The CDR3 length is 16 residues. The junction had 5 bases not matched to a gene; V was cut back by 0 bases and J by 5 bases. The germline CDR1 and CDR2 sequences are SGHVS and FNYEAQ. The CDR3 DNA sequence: TGTGCCAGCAGCTTAGCCCTTGGACAGGGGGCGACTGAAGCTTTCTTT. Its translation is CASSLALGQGATEAFF.

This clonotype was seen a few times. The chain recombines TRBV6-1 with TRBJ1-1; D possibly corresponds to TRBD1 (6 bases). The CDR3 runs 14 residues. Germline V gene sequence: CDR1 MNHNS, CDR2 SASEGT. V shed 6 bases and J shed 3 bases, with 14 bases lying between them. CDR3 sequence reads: CASSYTGRDTEAFF. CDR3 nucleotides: TGTGCCAGCAGCTATACAGGGAGGGACACTGAAGCTTTCTTT.

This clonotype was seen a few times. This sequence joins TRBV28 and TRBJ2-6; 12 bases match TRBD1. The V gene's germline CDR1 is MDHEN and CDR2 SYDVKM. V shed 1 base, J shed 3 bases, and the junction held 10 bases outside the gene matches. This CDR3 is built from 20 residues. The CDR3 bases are TGTGCCAGCAGTTTATCCCTGTACCGGGACAGGGGGCTTGGGGCCAACGTCCTGACTTTC. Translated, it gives CASSLSLYRDRGLGANVLTF. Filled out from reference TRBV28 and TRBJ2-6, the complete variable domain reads DVKVTQSSRYLVKRTGEKVFLECVQDMDHENMFWYRQDPGLGLRLIYFSYDVKMKEKGDIPEGYSVSREKKERFSLILESASTNQTSMYLCASSLSLYRDRGLGANVLTFGAGSRLTVL.

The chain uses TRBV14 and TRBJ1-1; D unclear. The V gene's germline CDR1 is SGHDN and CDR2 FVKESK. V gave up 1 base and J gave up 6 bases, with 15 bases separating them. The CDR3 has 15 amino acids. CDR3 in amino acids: CASSQGRGLIAEAFF. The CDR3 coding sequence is TGTGCCAGCAGCCAAGGGCGGGGTTTGATCGCTGAAGCTTTCTTT.

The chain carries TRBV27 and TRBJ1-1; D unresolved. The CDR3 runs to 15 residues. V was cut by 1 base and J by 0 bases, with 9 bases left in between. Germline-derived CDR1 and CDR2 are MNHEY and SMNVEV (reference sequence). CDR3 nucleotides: TGTGCCAGCAGTTTATATCCGGGAATGAACACTGAAGCTTTCTTT. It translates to CASSLYPGMNTEAFF.

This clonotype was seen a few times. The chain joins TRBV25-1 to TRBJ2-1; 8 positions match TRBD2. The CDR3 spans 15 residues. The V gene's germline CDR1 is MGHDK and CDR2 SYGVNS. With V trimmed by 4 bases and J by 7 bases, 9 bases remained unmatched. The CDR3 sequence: CASSGSGASENEQFF. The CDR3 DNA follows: TGTGCCAGCAGTGGTAGCGGGGCCAGCGAGAATGAGCAGTTCTTC.

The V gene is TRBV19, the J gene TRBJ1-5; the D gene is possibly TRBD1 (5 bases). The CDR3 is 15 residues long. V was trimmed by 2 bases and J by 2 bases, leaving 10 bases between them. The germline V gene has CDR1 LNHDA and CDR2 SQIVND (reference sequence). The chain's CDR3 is CASSIPGFGNQPQHF. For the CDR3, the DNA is TGTGCCAGTAGTATACCAGGGTTTGGCAATCAGCCCCAGCATTTT.

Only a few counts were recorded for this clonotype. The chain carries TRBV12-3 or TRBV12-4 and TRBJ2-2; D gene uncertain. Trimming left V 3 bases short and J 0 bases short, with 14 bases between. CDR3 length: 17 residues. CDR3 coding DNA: TGTGCCAGCAGTTTTTTAACAGCTGTATCGAACACCGGGGAGCTGTTTTTT. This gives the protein CASSFLTAVSNTGELFF.